The next 14 T cell receptor beta chains were all read from a single sample in a study of CD8 T cells in ankylosing spondylitis. TCRdb re-analysed the 5' RACE reads in MiXCR, keeping a single row per CDR3 protein. The sample has hundreds of thousands of distinct CDR3 sequences; around 25% are singletons. The material sequenced was blood, either unsorted or a sorted T cell fraction (not recorded which). These receptors were taken from a male donor with ankylosing spondylitis or in good health (not recorded which).

At least ten counts were recorded for this clonotype. The rearrangement links TRBV20-1 to TRBJ2-4, with D perhaps TRBD1 (7 bases). Germline CDR1 DFQATT, CDR2 SNEGSKA (reference sequence). Deletions cut 7 bases from V and 7 bases from J, with 17 bases between. The CDR3 spans 13 residues. CDR3 DNA: TGCAGTGTCAAAGGAGGGGGCTTTAACATTCAGTACTTC. As protein: CSVKGGGFNIQYF.

This clonotype was seen ten or more times. As DNA, the CDR3 is TGCAGTGCTACTAAGGACAGGCTTGGTGTCGGAGCTTTCTTT. This gives the protein CSATKDRLGVGAFF. The V gene is TRBV20-1, the J gene TRBJ1-1; 7 bases map to TRBD1. V was clipped by 4 bases and J by 10 bases; unmatched bases: 15. The CDR3 runs to 14 residues. Germline lookup yields CDR1 DFQATT and CDR2 SNEGSKA (reference sequence).

This rearrangement joins TRBV5-6 to TRBJ2-1; D call uncertain. With 7 bases removed from V and 9 bases from J, the gap between germline ends came to 17 bases. Germline V gives CDR1 SGHDT, CDR2 YYEEEE. CDR3 length: 13 amino acids. CDR3 nucleotide sequence: TGTGCCAGCGAGTTTTCCTCGGTCAGTGAGCAGTTCTTC. It yields the protein CASEFSSVSEQFF.

This clonotype was seen only a few times. The J gene is TRBJ2-7, the V gene TRBV3-1; 12 bases agree with TRBD2. V was pared by 3 bases and J by 4 bases, with 1 base of the junction left unmatched. Germline V CDR1 and CDR2: LGHDT, YNNKEL (reference sequence). The length of the CDR3 is 14 residues. CDR3 nucleotide sequence: TGTGCCAGCAGCCAGGGGACTAGCGGGTACGAGCAGTACTTC. Residues: CASSQGTSGYEQYF.

The gene calls are TRBV20-1 and TRBJ2-1; D is unclear. This CDR3 is built from 11 residues. Germline CDR1 reads DFQATT; CDR2 reads SNEGSKA (reference sequence). The V gene lost 3 bases and the J gene lost 7 bases, with 7 bases spanning the gap. CDR3 region: CSARSMNEQFF. The CDR3 DNA reads as TGCAGTGCTAGGAGCATGAATGAGCAGTTCTTC.

The J gene is TRBJ2-2, the V gene TRBV29-1; 8 bases align to TRBD1. Germline V CDR1 and CDR2: SQVTM, ANQGSEA. This CDR3 spans 15 amino acids. With 5 bases clipped from V and 1 base from J, the junction kept 6 bases outside the gene matches. The CDR3 reads CSVSRTGRNTGELFF. The CDR3 region has the DNA TGCAGCGTTTCCAGGACAGGGAGGAACACCGGGGAGCTGTTTTTT.

Comment on this clonotype: One base away lies a much larger clone, so this may be a sequencing read error. This chain connects TRBV12-3 or TRBV12-4 to TRBJ2-2, with D possibly matching TRBD1 (6 bases). The CDR3 has 16 residues. V was shortened by 1 base and J by 4 bases, with 13 bases between the two germline ends. The CDR3 sequence: CASSLVGGAVTGELFF. The CDR3 coding sequence is TGTGCCAGCAGTTTAGTAGGGGGAGCGGTCACCGGGGAGCTGTTTTTT.

In this sample, this clonotype turned up many times. V is TRBV4-3 and J is TRBJ2-7; D gene unclear. The CDR3 has 16 residues. With 0 bases removed from V and 4 bases from J, the gap between germline ends came to 16 bases. In germline, CDR1 is LGHNA, CDR2 YSLEER. The CDR3 reads CASSQDLPPSPYEQYF. The DNA for the CDR3 is TGCGCCAGCAGCCAAGATCTGCCCCCCAGCCCTTACGAGCAGTACTTC.

This clonotype was seen only a few times. A read error is possible here, since a much larger clone lies one base away. The rearrangement links TRBV6-1 to TRBJ2-1; TRBD2 matches at 9 bases. Germline trimming cut 8 bases from V and 0 bases from J; bases unmatched to any gene: 2. The CDR3 is made up of 14 amino acids. CDR1 is MNHNS and CDR2 is SASEGT in the germline V gene. DNA of the CDR3: TGTGCCAGCGGTAGCGGGAGCTCCTACAATGAGCAGTTCTTC. It codes for CASGSGSSYNEQFF.

J is TRBJ2-5 and V is TRBV12-3 or TRBV12-4; no definite D call. Trimming left V 2 bases short and J 5 bases short, with 6 bases between. CDR3 length: 12 residues. CDR3 DNA: TGTGCCAGCAGTTTATCGTTGGAGACCCAGTACTTC. Translated: CASSLSLETQYF.

This clonotype was seen repeatedly, ten times or more. The chain is built from TRBV12-3 or TRBV12-4 and TRBJ1-2; D possibly corresponds to TRBD1 (5 bases). Trimming removed 4 bases from V and 4 bases from J, with 13 bases in between. This CDR3 contains 14 residues. Here the CDR3 DNA reads TGTGCCAGCAGTTACGGGGTCCAGGGCTATGGCTACACCTTC. Protein sequence: CASSYGVQGYGYTF.

The rearrangement uses TRBV6-1 and TRBJ2-1; TRBD2 matches at 9 bases. V lost 4 bases, J lost 3 bases, and 4 bases stayed unmatched. In germline, CDR1 is MNHNS, CDR2 SASEGT. The CDR3 totals 15 residues. CDR3 in DNA: TGTGCCAGCAGTGGACTAGCGGACTACTACAATGAGCAGTTCTTC. Its translation is CASSGLADYYNEQFF.

The chain joins TRBV24-1 to TRBJ2-3; unclear D gene. Deletions cut 3 bases from V and 0 bases from J, with 9 bases between. CDR1 is KGHDR and CDR2 is SFDVKD in the germline V gene. The CDR3 contains 15 residues. This CDR3 is CATSDQAASTDTQYF. In DNA, the CDR3 is TGTGCCACCAGTGATCAGGCGGCTAGCACAGATACGCAGTATTTT.

This clonotype was seen ten or more times. The gene calls are TRBV29-1 and TRBJ2-3; 8 positions agree with TRBD2. J gave up 2 bases and V 8 bases, and 9 bases lay outside the gene matches. The CDR3 covers 14 residues. Germline V CDR1 and CDR2: SQVTM, ANQGSEA. This CDR3 reads CSTIAGHTTDTQYF. The CDR3 DNA sequence: TGCAGCACCATAGCGGGGCATACCACAGATACGCAGTATTTT.